A single sample gave rise to the 21 T cell receptor beta chains below, sequenced in a study of vaccination and CD4 T cells after COVID-19. These receptors' antigens are unknown. Cultured CD4+ T cells had their DNA profiled by the Oncomine TCR Beta short-read assay. Each CDR3 protein gets one entry after TCRdb re-called the PCR reads with MiXCR. This table has over 10,000 distinct CDR3 sequences, under 35% appearing once. Treatment: roughly 11-day PBMC culture with coronavirus spike peptide pools or control peptides (ViraFEST assay). The starting material was CD4+ T cells from blood, cultured in vitro, obtained before SARS-CoV-2 vaccination. The source is a human donor who received a COVID-19 vaccine.

This chain links TRBV14 with TRBJ2-1; tentative D call: TRBD2 (7 bases). Trimming removed 4 bases from V and 7 bases from J, with 14 bases in between. This CDR3 is built from 14 residues. Germline V gene data show CDR1 as SGHDN and CDR2 as FVKESK. The CDR3 region has the DNA TGTGCCAGCAGCCGGGGGGGCGCCGTAAATGAGCAGTTCTTC. Amino acid sequence: CASSRGGAVNEQFF.

This chain joins TRBV29-1 and TRBJ2-2; TRBD1 matches 9 bases. CDR3 size: 14 residues. J was trimmed by 4 bases and V by 3 bases; bases with no gene match: 3. Germline V gene sequence: CDR1 SQVTM, CDR2 ANQGSEA. CDR3 nucleotide sequence: TGCAGCGTTGACGGGACAGGGTCCACCGGGGAGCTGTTTTTT. This sequence encodes CSVDGTGSTGELFF.

The chain uses TRBV18 and TRBJ1-1; D gene uncertain. Germline CDR1 KGHSH, CDR2 LQKENI. The CDR3 consists of 15 residues. V was cut by 3 bases and J by 4 bases, with 15 bases left in between. The CDR3 spells CASSPNSGFGTEAFF. In DNA, the CDR3 is TGTGCCAGCTCACCGAATTCGGGGTTTGGCACTGAAGCTTTCTTT.

This clonotype occurred a few times. The chain is built from TRBV19 and TRBJ1-5, with D perhaps matching TRBD1 (5 bases). Germline V gene sequence: CDR1 LNHDA, CDR2 SQIVND (reference sequence). CDR3 size: 14 residues. V gave up 3 bases and J gave up 4 bases, with 10 bases separating them. In DNA, the CDR3 is TGTGCCAGTAGTATTCTTGGGGGAAATCAGCCCCAGCATTTT. Protein sequence: CASSILGGNQPQHF.

As regards this clonotype: The germline gene is not matched at one end of the junction; a read error may be the cause. The chain is built from TRBV4-1 and TRBJ1-1; 7 bases are shared with TRBD1. The CDR3 spans 14 residues. Per the germline V gene, CDR1 is MGHRA and CDR2 is YSYEKL. DNA of the CDR3: TGCGCCAGCAGCCAAATGACAGGGAACACTGGAGCTTTCTTT. It yields the protein CASSQMTGNTGAFF.

The chain couples TRBV12-3 or TRBV12-4 to TRBJ2-5; the D is unclear. The CDR3 has 12 residues. V dropped 5 bases and J dropped 1 base, with 5 bases sitting between them. The CDR3 DNA sequence: TGTGCCAGCAGTGGAGTCCAAGAGACCCAGTACTTC. Translating it yields CASSGVQETQYF.

This chain links TRBV12-5 with TRBJ2-5, with D unresolved. CDR3 length: 17 amino acids. Per germline, CDR1 LGHNT and CDR2 FRNRAP. The V end lost 0 bases, the J end lost 4 bases, and 18 bases lay between the germline ends. DNA for the CDR3: TGTGCTAGTGGTTTGGTACCTGATGGGATTTTGCGAGAGACCCAGTACTTC. Translating it yields CASGLVPDGILRETQYF.

V is TRBV7-2 and J is TRBJ1-2; D is undetermined. The CDR3 consists of 12 residues. The V gene lost 1 base and the J gene lost 8 bases, with 8 bases spanning the gap. The V gene's germline CDR1 is SGHTA and CDR2 FQGNSA. The CDR3 here is CASSLDRRGYTF. DNA for the CDR3: TGTGCCAGCAGCTTAGATCGGCGGGGCTACACCTTC. Full variable domain (remainder filled in from reference TRBV7-2 and TRBJ1-2): GAGVSQSPSNKVTEKGKDVELRCDPISGHTALYWYRQSLGQGLEFLIYFQGNSAPDKSGLPSDRFSAERTGGSVSTLTIQRTQQEDSAVYLCASSLDRRGYTFGSGTRLTVV.

V gene TRBV12-3 or TRBV12-4 combines with J gene TRBJ2-4; D gene ambiguous. This CDR3 region has 15 residues. V was shortened by 3 bases and J by 0 bases, with 9 bases between the two germline ends. The CDR3 loop is CASSFQELAKNIQYF. CDR3 sequence (DNA): TGTGCCAGCAGTTTCCAAGAGCTAGCCAAAAACATTCAGTACTTC.

This clonotype turned up a few times. The rearrangement joins TRBV6-2 or TRBV6-3 to TRBJ2-1; 8 bases fit TRBD2. The V gene end was trimmed by 7 bases and the J gene end by 8 bases; junction bases not matched to a gene: 13. Germline V gene sequence: CDR1 MNHEY, CDR2 SVGEGT. The CDR3 loop spans 15 amino acids. The DNA for the CDR3 is TGTGCCAGCAAACCCACCGGGGGGGCGCGCTATGAGCAGTTCTTC. The encoded protein is CASKPTGGARYEQFF.

The chain couples TRBV5-4 to TRBJ1-6; unclear D gene. Germline lookup yields CDR1 SGHNT and CDR2 YYREEE (reference sequence). Trimming took off 0 bases at V and 5 bases at J, with 6 bases between the two ends. This CDR3 is built from 14 residues. The CDR3 nucleotides read TGTGCCAGCAGCTTGGATCTTCATAATTCACCCCTCCACTTT. Translation gives CASSLDLHNSPLHF.

This clonotype was observed a handful of times. One junction end disagrees with the germline gene, perhaps due to a read error. The chain combines TRBV30 with TRBJ1-2, with no clear D. This CDR3 spans 14 amino acids. CDR1 and CDR2 (germline): GTSNPN, SVGIG (reference sequence). The CDR3, as DNA: TGCGCGGGCGGGTCGGTCAGAAACAACTATGGCTACACCTTC. The encoded protein is CAGGSVRNNYGYTF.

Only a few counts were recorded for this clonotype. The V and J genes are TRBV2 and TRBJ2-3; perhaps TRBD2 as D (6 bases). The CDR3 spans 17 residues. V shed 10 bases and J shed 0 bases, with 23 bases lying between them. Germline CDR1 reads SNHLY; CDR2 reads FYNNEI. The DNA of the CDR3 is TGTGCCACCCAGCTGGGAATCGGGACTCGGAGCACAGATACGCAGTATTTT. Encoded protein: CATQLGIGTRSTDTQYF. Full variable domain (outside the CDR3, taken from reference TRBV2 and TRBJ2-3): EPEVTQTPSHQVTQMGQEVILRCVPISNHLYFYWYRQILGQKVEFLVSFYNNEISEKSEIFDDQFSVERPDGSNFTLKIRSTKLEDSAMYFCATQLGIGTRSTDTQYFGPGTRLTVL.

This clonotype was picked up a small number of times. This CDR3 is CASSRSTDTQYF. Written as DNA, the CDR3 is TGTGCCAGCAGCCGAAGCACAGATACGCAGTATTTT. The chain joins TRBV6-1 to TRBJ2-3; D uncertain. Per the germline V gene, CDR1 is MNHNS and CDR2 is SASEGT. Trimming removed 6 bases at V and 0 bases at J, with 4 bases between. CDR3 length equals 12 residues.

The chain joins TRBV11-2 to TRBJ1-2, with 7 positions matching TRBD1. V shed 7 bases, J shed 8 bases, and the junction held 16 bases outside the gene matches. The germline V gene has CDR1 SGHAT and CDR2 FQNNGV. This CDR3 contains 15 residues. The chain's CDR3 is CASNPVATGSRGYTF. The CDR3 coding sequence is TGTGCCAGCAACCCAGTGGCGACAGGGTCGAGAGGCTACACCTTC.

The V call is TRBV5-1, the J call TRBJ2-5; D may be TRBD2 (7 bases). There are 16 residues in the CDR3. V lost 2 bases, J lost 4 bases, and 18 bases lay in between. Germline loops: CDR1 SGHRS, CDR2 YFSETQ. CDR3: CASSLGGGLRRETQYF. The DNA for the CDR3 is TGCGCCAGCAGCTTAGGGGGGGGCCTAAGGAGAGAGACCCAGTACTTC.

This clonotype was observed a few times. The genes are TRBV6-1 and TRBJ1-2; weak D call: TRBD1 (5 bases). V was clipped by 4 bases and J by 1 base, with 13 bases between them. Germline V gene data show CDR1 as MNHNS and CDR2 as SASEGT. The CDR3 totals 15 residues. The CDR3 coding sequence is TGTGCCAGCAGTGCCGCCTTGGACAATAACTATGGCTACACCTTC. It yields the protein CASSAALDNNYGYTF.

This chain joins TRBV6-1 and TRBJ1-1; 9 bases line up with TRBD1. The CDR3 spans 14 residues. With V trimmed by 6 bases and J by 4 bases, 6 bases remained unmatched. The V gene's germline CDR1 is MNHNS and CDR2 SASEGT. CDR3 coding DNA: TGTGCCAGCAGCACGGACAGGGGTAGCACTGAAGCTTTCTTT. Translated: CASSTDRGSTEAFF.

This chain links TRBV19 with TRBJ1-2; tentatively, D is TRBD1 (5 bases). CDR1 and CDR2 from the germline V gene are LNHDA and SQIVND (reference sequence). The CDR3 is made up of 14 amino acids. V lost 6 bases, J lost 7 bases, and 18 bases lay in between. CDR3 nucleotide sequence: TGTGCCAGTAGGGAGCAGGGAAAACGCTGTGGCTACACCTTC. Its translation is CASREQGKRCGYTF.

The V call is TRBV2, the J call TRBJ2-6; no reliable D call. CDR1 is SNHLY, CDR2 FYNNEI, per germline. CDR3 length: 16 amino acids. V was clipped by 3 bases and J by 0 bases, with 9 bases between them. For the CDR3, the DNA is TGTGCCAGCAGTGACCTGACGGACTCTGGGGCCAACGTCCTGACTTTC. Encoded protein: CASSDLTDSGANVLTF.

The chain has TRBV20-1 and TRBJ1-1, with D possibly being TRBD1 (6 bases). The CDR3 totals 13 residues. Trimming stripped 6 bases from V and 1 base from J, with 12 bases between. Germline CDR1 DFQATT, CDR2 SNEGSKA (reference sequence). This chain's CDR3 is CSADGTQNTEAFF. CDR3 DNA: TGCAGTGCCGATGGGACACAGAACACTGAAGCTTTCTTT.